This T cell receptor beta chain was sequenced during a study of siplizumab effects on memory and regulatory T cells. General observations from the study: Memory cells that were CD4+ and unstimulated gave rise to alloreactive sequences, which siplizumab significantly reduced.

Regarding this clone: Its target is not known.

Around 100,000 TCR templates underwent assay in each sample. Profiled with immunoSEQ multiplex PCR; TCRdb holds only in-frame clones, not every one. The sample includes about 100,000 clones, more than 90% of them seen just once. The source is a human donor in good health. Sample: CD4+ T cells sorted from blood.

The CDR3 bases are TGTGCCAGCAGCTTAGGGCCGGATACGCAGTATTTT. This sequence encodes CASSLGPDTQYF. V gene TRBV7-9 combines with J gene TRBJ2-3, with D hard to call. Germline V gene sequence: CDR1 SEHNR, CDR2 FQNEAQ (reference sequence). The CDR3 covers 12 residues. V lost 1 base and J lost 6, with 5 bases in between.